The subject of this entry is one T cell receptor (beta chain). The antigen remains unidentified. CDR3 length equals 17 residues. V lost 4 bases to trimming and J lost 4 bases; unmatched junction nucleotides: 5. Germline V gene data show CDR1 as KGHDR and CDR2 as SFDVKD. The sample is drawn from a study of T-cell memory formation after mild COVID-19. Notes on the study in general: Some clones that responded were present in memory (sampled pre-infection), which suggests cross-reactive memory joined. SARS-CoV-2 specificity was not confirmed for second-wave clones peaking on day 37.

5'RACE primed from the constant segment yielded TCR alpha and TCR beta cDNA libraries bearing sample barcodes and UMIs. TCRdb called the 5' RACE reads again in MiXCR, with one record for every CDR3 protein. The table lists 470,000 or so distinct CDR3 sequences, around 20% of them singletons. The V call is TRBV24-1, the J call TRBJ2-1, with 14 nucleotides matching TRBD2. The specimen was PBMCs or a T cell subset sorted from them (not recorded which). This TCR came from an adult woman who had mild COVID-19 (a few samples of this study predate the infection). Cell type and time point are not known. The chain's CDR3 is CATSEGLAGVGYNEQFF. DNA of the CDR3: TGTGCCACCAGTGAGGGACTAGCGGGAGTAGGGTACAATGAGCAGTTCTTC.